The sequence of this T cell receptor beta chain was determined in a study of identical twins. V was shortened by 4 bases and J by 0 bases, with 7 bases between the two germline ends. CDR3 length equals 12 residues. CDR1 is SQVTM and CDR2 is ANQGSEA in the germline V gene. This clonotype was counted a few times. The antigen remains unidentified. Template switching introduced a universal primer site, and the cDNA bore unique molecular identifiers. From the 5' RACE reads, TCRdb called clonotypes with MiXCR, one entry per CDR3 protein. This table holds 450,000 or so distinct CDR3 sequences, over 11% found once. Study results and limitations: Findings depended on cross-sectional statistics rather than tracking the same donors. Abundant cord blood beta clonotypes carried fewer insertions; memory repertoires showed none.

The same data also went into a second study, on yellow fever vaccine responses in identical twins. Per that study: On the reported evidence, twins' vaccine T cell responses seemed partly convergent and partly personalized.

Sequencing was done on a sample of CD4+ T cells sorted from blood. The origin of this receptor is a woman in her late teens or twenties in good health. The chain combines TRBV29-1 with TRBJ2-7; no definite D call. The CDR3 here is CSVASNSYEQYF. CDR3 coding DNA: TGCAGCGTTGCTTCCAACTCCTACGAGCAGTACTTC.